These 22 T cell receptor beta chains came from one sample sequenced in a study of T cell clonality in common variable immunodeficiency. Sequenced by immunoSEQ multiplex PCR; TCRdb stores in-frame clones only, minus some. The sample offers about 66,000 clones and no singletons, the top ten holding about 1.5%. Sequences were obtained from peripheral blood mononuclear cells. Every receptor here comes from a person between 18 and 75 years old in good health.

This clone was seen many times. From the germline J gene comes the end of the CDR3, since the read stops 3 residues before it. V and J are TRBV2 and TRBJ2-1; the D gene is possibly TRBD2 (6 bases). Germline V gene sequence: CDR1 SNHLY, CDR2 FYNNEI. V was clipped by 5 bases and J by 5 bases, with 19 bases between them. The CDR3 runs to 16 residues. CDR3 bases read: TGTGCCAGCAGTCGGGGATTTGGGACTTCCGACAATGAG. Amino acid sequence: CASSRGFGTSDNE. The full CDR3 protein reads CASSRGFGTSDNEQFF.

This clone was counted at least ten times. The CDR3 end falls 3 residues outside the read, so it is completed with the germline J gene. J is TRBJ1-6 and V is TRBV28, with 8 bases fitting TRBD1. With 4 bases clipped from V and 4 bases from J, the junction kept 12 bases outside the gene matches. Germline V gene data show CDR1 as MDHEN and CDR2 as SYDVKM. CDR3 length: 18 residues. The covered CDR3 bases are TGTGCCAGCAGTTCTATACCCAGGACAGGGAAGTATAATTCACCC. It is translated as CASSSIPRTGKYNSP. The full CDR3 is CASSSIPRTGKYNSPLHF.

This clone was found many times. The read ends 3 residues before the CDR3 terminus; that terminus is restored from the germline J gene. This chain joins TRBV7-8 and TRBJ1-5; TRBD1 might be the D (5 bases). CDR1 is SGHVS and CDR2 is FQNEAQ in the germline V gene. The ends were cut back, 2 bases at V and 5 bases at J, with 10 bases in the middle. The CDR3 contains 14 residues. The part of the CDR3 DNA that was read is TGTGCCAGCAGCTTATACGCGGGGGATCAGCCC. Amino acid sequence: CASSLYAGDQP. The whole CDR3 is CASSLYAGDQPQHF.

This clone was counted many times. The read ends 3 residues before the CDR3 terminus; that terminus is restored from the germline J gene. The chain couples TRBV5-1 to TRBJ1-1, with 9 bases that match TRBD1. The germline gives CDR1 SGHRS, CDR2 YFSETQ. This CDR3 region has 15 residues. Unmatched junction bases numbered 10, after V lost 4 bases and J lost 6 bases. Incomplete CDR3 DNA: TGCGCCAGCAGCCCGGGACAGGGATCTTTCGCTGAA. Its translation: CASSPGQGSFAE. The full CDR3 protein reads CASSPGQGSFAEAFF.

In its sample, this clone was seen many times. The read halts 3 residues ahead of the CDR3 end, with the missing end drawn from the germline J gene. The rearrangement joins TRBV28 to TRBJ2-2, with 9 bases matching TRBD1. Germline V gives CDR1 MDHEN, CDR2 SYDVKM. With V trimmed by 8 bases and J by 4 bases, 5 bases remained unmatched. This CDR3 is built from 14 residues. The CDR3 spells CASEGDRVTGELFF. CDR3 bases read: TGTGCCAGCGAAGGGGACAGGGTCACCGGGGAG. The complete variable domain, with remaining parts taken from reference TRBV28 and TRBJ2-2, reads DVKVTQSSRYLVKRTGEKVFLECVQDMDHENMFWYRQDPGLGLRLIYFSYDVKMKEKGDIPEGYSVSREKKERFSLILESASTNQTSMYLCASEGDRVTGELFFGEGSRLTVL.

There are many counts of this clone. The CDR3 goes on 3 residues after the read ends, and that part is filled in from the germline J gene. The chain joins TRBV14 to TRBJ2-3, with 12 bases lining up with TRBD2. J was trimmed by 8 bases and V by 1 base; bases with no gene match: 4. The CDR3 runs 15 residues. The germline CDR1 and CDR2 sequences are SGHDN and FVKESK. The sequenced CDR3 bases are TGTGCCAGCAGCCAAGGGGGACTAGCGGGCACTACG. Translated, it gives CASSQGGLAGTT. The complete CDR3 reads CASSQGGLAGTTQYF.

This clone appeared many times. The DNA ends 3 residues before the CDR3 does, and the rest of the CDR3 is filled in from the germline J gene. The chain has TRBV28 and TRBJ2-5; D remains unclear. The CDR3 is made up of 15 amino acids. Trimming pared 2 bases from V and 1 base from J, leaving 11 bases between. Germline V gene lookup returns CDR1 MDHEN and CDR2 SYDVKM. The part of the CDR3 DNA that was read is TGTGCCAGCAGTTTAAGATTAGGCGGCCAAGAGACC. Its protein product is CASSLRLGGQET. The CDR3 as a whole reads CASSLRLGGQETQYF. Drawing the rest from reference TRBV28 and TRBJ2-5, the complete variable domain is DVKVTQSSRYLVKRTGEKVFLECVQDMDHENMFWYRQDPGLGLRLIYFSYDVKMKEKGDIPEGYSVSREKKERFSLILESASTNQTSMYLCASSLRLGGQETQYFGPGTRLLVL.

The table lists this clone with many counts. The read terminates 3 residues ahead of where the CDR3 ends, so the germline J gene completes it. The chain combines TRBV2 with TRBJ2-1; 11 nucleotides match TRBD2. V lost 6 bases to trimming and J lost 0 bases; unmatched junction nucleotides: 10. The CDR3 has 18 residues. Germline V CDR1 and CDR2: SNHLY, FYNNEI. The DNA read from the CDR3 is TGTGCCAGCAGGCTGCCTAGCGGGAGGTTTAGCTCCTACAATGAG. Residues: CASRLPSGRFSSYNE. The entire CDR3 sequence reads CASRLPSGRFSSYNEQFF.

This clone was detected ten times or more. The read comes to an end 3 residues before the CDR3 does, leaving the germline J gene to fill in the end. The chain links TRBV7-3 to TRBJ2-5, with 9 bases that match TRBD1. CDR3 length: 13 residues. The germline gives CDR1 SGHTA, CDR2 FQGTGA. Germline trimming cut 4 bases from V and 4 bases from J; bases unmatched to any gene: 1. CDR3 bases read: TGTGCCAGCAGCTCGGGACAGGGAGAGACC. This encodes CASSSGQGET. The whole CDR3 reads CASSSGQGETQYF.

The sample holds many counts of this clone. With the read ending 3 residues before the CDR3 end, the germline J gene is used to fill in that end. The J gene is TRBJ2-3, the V gene TRBV12-3 or TRBV12-4; 10 nucleotides align to TRBD2. The CDR3 runs to 14 residues. The covered CDR3 bases are TGTGCCAGCAGCACAACTAGCGGGAAGGGGACG. It is translated as CASSTTSGKGT. The whole CDR3 sequence reads CASSTTSGKGTQYF.

This clone was counted ten times or more. The read stops 3 residues short of the end of the CDR3; the missing end is completed from the germline J gene. V gene TRBV28 combines with J gene TRBJ2-2; 7 bases align to TRBD2. Trimming removed 6 bases from V and 7 bases from J; junction bases left unmatched: 5. The CDR3 sequence is 13 residues long. The germline gives CDR1 MDHEN, CDR2 SYDVKM. The CDR3 protein is CASSPGGNGELFF. Incomplete CDR3 DNA: TGTGCCAGCAGCCCCGGGGGGAACGGGGAG.

This clone came up a few times. Read coverage stops 3 residues before the CDR3 terminus; the germline J gene supplies the remainder. The genes are TRBV5-1 and TRBJ1-3; 7 bases map to TRBD1. CDR3 length equals 15 residues. V was pared by 5 bases and J by 1 base, with 6 bases of the junction left unmatched. Germline V gives CDR1 SGHRS, CDR2 YFSETQ. The CDR3 is CASRQATGSGNTIYF. The sequenced CDR3 bases are TGCGCCAGCAGGCAGGCGACAGGGTCTGGAAACACC.

This clone was counted at least ten times. The read terminates 3 residues ahead of where the CDR3 ends, so the germline J gene completes it. The chain is built from TRBV9 and TRBJ2-5, with 10 bases aligning to TRBD2. CDR3 size: 15 residues. With V trimmed by 2 bases and J by 5 bases, 6 bases remained unmatched. Germline V gene sequence: CDR1 SGDLS, CDR2 YYNGEE. CDR3 residues: CASSVSGRAAETQYF. The covered CDR3 bases are TGTGCCAGCAGCGTCAGCGGGAGGGCCGCGGAGACC.

Ten or more counts support this clone. Germline is not matched at one junction end, which may reflect a read error. From the germline J gene comes the end of the CDR3, since the read stops 3 residues before it. The gene calls are TRBV4-2 and TRBJ1-3; 7 bases are a match to TRBD1. The CDR3 is made up of 14 amino acids. In germline, CDR1 is LGHNA, CDR2 YNFKEQ. The CDR3 is CASSQDRAGNTIYF. The covered CDR3 bases are TGCGCCAGCAGCCAAGACAGGGCTGGAAACACC.

Many counts were recorded for this clone. From the germline J gene comes the end of the CDR3, since the read stops 3 residues before it. V gene TRBV4-1 combines with J gene TRBJ2-7; 8 positions agree with TRBD1. Germline CDR1 and CDR2: MGHRA and YSYEKL. The CDR3 is made up of 15 amino acids. The trim removed 7 bases at V and 2 bases at J, leaving 10 bases unmatched. This CDR3 is CASKIGQGKAYEQYF. CDR3 DNA, as far as it was read: TGCGCCAGCAAGATCGGACAGGGTAAAGCCTACGAG.

This clone was counted at least ten times. The read ends 3 residues before the CDR3 terminus; that terminus is restored from the germline J gene. The rearrangement uses TRBV2 and TRBJ2-7; D may be TRBD1 (6 bases). The V gene's germline CDR1 is SNHLY and CDR2 FYNNEI. There are 14 residues in the CDR3. V was clipped by 8 bases and J by 4 bases, with 18 bases between them. The CDR3 DNA, read in part, is TGTGCCAGCGAGAGGGGGTTGCGAATGTACGAG. Translated, it gives CASERGLRMYE. The full CDR3 protein reads CASERGLRMYEQYF.

This clone was observed a few times. The read finishes 3 residues shy of the CDR3 end, and the germline J gene is used to complete it. The chain recombines TRBV10-2 with TRBJ2-1; D is perhaps TRBD2 (6 bases). V lost 2 bases and J lost 1, with 9 bases in between. Germline lookup yields CDR1 WSHSY and CDR2 SAAADI. The CDR3 is made up of 15 amino acids. CDR3 region: CASSEPSESYNEQFF. The part of the CDR3 DNA that was read is TGCGCCAGCAGTGAGCCTAGCGAATCCTACAATGAG.

In this sample, this clone turned up many times. The read finishes 3 residues shy of the CDR3 end, and the germline J gene is used to complete it. This chain joins TRBV7-8 and TRBJ2-7; 8 nucleotides line up with TRBD1. Germline CDR1 and CDR2: SGHVS and FQNEAQ. J lost 0 bases, V lost 2 bases, and 3 bases had no gene match. The CDR3 loop spans 15 amino acids. Incomplete CDR3 DNA: TGTGCCAGCAGCTTATCAGGGGGCAGCTCCTACGAG. It yields the protein CASSLSGGSSYE. The complete CDR3 protein is CASSLSGGSSYEQYF.

This clone showed up many times. Read data end 3 residues before the CDR3 end; the end is taken from the germline J gene. The genes are TRBV20-1 and TRBJ2-2, with a tentative D call TRBD2 (5 bases). Germline CDR1 reads DFQATT; CDR2 reads SNEGSKA (reference sequence). The CDR3 loop spans 14 amino acids. Between the trimmed V and J ends, which lost 0 bases and 2 bases, there was a span of 7 bases. This CDR3 reads CSARESGNTGELFF. Partial CDR3 DNA: TGCAGTGCTAGAGAAAGCGGAAACACCGGGGAG.

This clone came up a few times. Read coverage stops 3 residues before the CDR3 terminus; the germline J gene supplies the remainder. The rearrangement uses TRBV18 and TRBJ1-5, with TRBD1 matching over 10 bases. Per the germline V gene, CDR1 is KGHSH and CDR2 is LQKENI. The CDR3 consists of 17 residues. Trimming at V came to 4 bases and at J to 2 bases, leaving 8 bases not matched to a gene. CDR3: CASSRTGTGDGNQPQHF. The DNA read from the CDR3 is TGTGCCAGCTCACGGACCGGGACAGGGGATGGCAATCAGCCC. The whole variable domain, filled in from reference TRBV18 and TRBJ1-5, reads NAGVMQNPRHLVRRRGQEARLRCSPMKGHSHVYWYRQLPEEGLKFMVYLQKENIIDESGMPKERFSAEFPKEGPSILRIQQVVRGDSAAYFCASSRTGTGDGNQPQHFGDGTRLSIL.

This clone appeared many times. The read gets to within 3 residues of the CDR3 end, and the germline J gene fills in the rest. V is TRBV29-1 and J is TRBJ1-1; 11 nucleotides align to TRBD1. The CDR3 is made up of 12 amino acids. The germline gives CDR1 SQVTM, CDR2 ANQGSEA. The chain's CDR3 is CSVVRDRGEAFF. Partial CDR3 DNA: TGCAGCGTTGTCCGGGACAGGGGGGAA.

This clone occurred many times. The sequence runs out 3 residues before the end of the CDR3; the remainder is reconstructed from the germline J gene. V and J are TRBV19 and TRBJ1-1; 8 bases map to TRBD1. The junction had 4 bases not matched to a gene; V was cut back by 6 bases and J by 4 bases. The CDR3 is 13 amino acids. From germline, CDR1 is LNHDA and CDR2 SQIVND (reference sequence). The sequenced part of the CDR3 DNA is TGTGCCAGTAGGTCAGGGGGCGGCACTGAA. Translation gives CASRSGGGTE. The CDR3, in full, reads CASRSGGGTEAFF.